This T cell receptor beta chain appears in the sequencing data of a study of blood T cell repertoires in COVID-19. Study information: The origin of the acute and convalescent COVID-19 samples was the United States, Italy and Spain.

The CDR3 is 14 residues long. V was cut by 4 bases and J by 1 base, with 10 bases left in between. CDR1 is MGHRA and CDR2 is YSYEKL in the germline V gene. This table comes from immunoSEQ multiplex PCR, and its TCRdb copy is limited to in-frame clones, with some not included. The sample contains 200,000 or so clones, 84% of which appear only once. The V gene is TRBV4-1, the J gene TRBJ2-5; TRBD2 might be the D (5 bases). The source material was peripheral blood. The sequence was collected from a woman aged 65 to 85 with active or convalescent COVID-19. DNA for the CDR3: TGCGCCAGCAGCCCCCGGGGTCTCCAAGAGACCCAGTACTTC. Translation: CASSPRGLQETQYF.